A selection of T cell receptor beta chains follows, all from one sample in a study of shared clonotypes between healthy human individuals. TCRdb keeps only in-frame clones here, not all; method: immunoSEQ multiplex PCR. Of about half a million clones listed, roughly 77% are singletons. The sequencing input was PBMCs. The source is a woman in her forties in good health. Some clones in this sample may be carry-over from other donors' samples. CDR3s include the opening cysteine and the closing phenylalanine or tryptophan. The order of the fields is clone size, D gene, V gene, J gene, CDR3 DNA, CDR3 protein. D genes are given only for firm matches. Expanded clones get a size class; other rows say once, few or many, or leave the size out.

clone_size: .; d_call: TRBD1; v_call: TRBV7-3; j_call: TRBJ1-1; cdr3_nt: TGTGCCAGCAGCTTAGGGACAGTGAACACTGAAGCTTTCTTT; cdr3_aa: CASSLGTVNTEAFF
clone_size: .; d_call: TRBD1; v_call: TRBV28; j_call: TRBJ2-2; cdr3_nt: TGTGCCAGCAGTTCTTACAGGGGGACCGGGGAGCTGTTTTTT; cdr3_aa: CASSSYRGTGELFF
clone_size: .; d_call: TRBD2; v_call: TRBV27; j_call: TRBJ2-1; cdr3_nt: TGTGCCAGCAGAACTAGCGGGAGGCTCTACAATGAGCAGTTCTTC; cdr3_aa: CASRTSGRLYNEQFF
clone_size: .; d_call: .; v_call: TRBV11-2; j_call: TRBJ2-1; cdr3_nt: TGTGCCAGCAGCTTAGACAGCGGCCAAAACAATGAGCAGTTCTTC; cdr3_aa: CASSLDSGQNNEQFF
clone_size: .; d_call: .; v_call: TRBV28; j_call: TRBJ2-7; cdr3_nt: TGTGCCAGCAGTTTTCGTCGCTACGAGCAGTACTTC; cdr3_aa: CASSFRRYEQYF
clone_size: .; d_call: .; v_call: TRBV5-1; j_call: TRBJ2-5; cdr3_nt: TGCGCCAGCAGCTCCCCCCCGGGGCGTATTCAAGAGACCCAGTACTTC; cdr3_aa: CASSSPPGRIQETQYF
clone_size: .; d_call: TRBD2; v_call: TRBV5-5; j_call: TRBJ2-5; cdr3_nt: TGTGCCAGCAGCCTTACTAGCGGGATCCAAGAGACCCAGTACTTC; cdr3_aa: CASSLTSGIQETQYF
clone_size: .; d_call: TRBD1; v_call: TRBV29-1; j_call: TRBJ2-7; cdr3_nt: TGCAGCGTTGGGACAACCGGGACAGGGAGGTACGAGCAGTACTTC; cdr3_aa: CSVGTTGTGRYEQYF
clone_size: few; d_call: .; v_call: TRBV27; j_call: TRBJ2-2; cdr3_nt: TGTGCCAGCAGTTATCTAAGAGTCCTCACCGGGGAGCTGTTTTTT; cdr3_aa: CASSYLRVLTGELFF
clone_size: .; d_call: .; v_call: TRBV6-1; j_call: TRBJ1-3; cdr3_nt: TGTGCCAGCAGCATGGACAGAAACTCTGGAAACACCATATATTTT; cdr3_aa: CASSMDRNSGNTIYF
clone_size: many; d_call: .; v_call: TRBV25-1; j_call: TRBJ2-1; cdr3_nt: TGTGCCAGCCAGGACTGGGGGGCGTACGGTGAGCAGTTCTTC; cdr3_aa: CASQDWGAYGEQFF
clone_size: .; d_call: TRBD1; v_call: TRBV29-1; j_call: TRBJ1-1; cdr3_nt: TGCAGCGTTGAAGGGGACAGAACGAACACTGAAGCTTTCTTT; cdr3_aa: CSVEGDRTNTEAFF